The rows below give T cell receptor beta chains drawn from one sample of a study of long-term antiretroviral therapy in people with HIV. Data came from immunoSEQ multiplex PCR; TCRdb stores just in-frame clones and leaves some out. Seen here are 48,000 or so clones, about 86% observed once, and the top ten hold around 3.2%. Sequencing was performed on unsorted PBMCs, taken 0.8 years after starting antiretroviral therapy. These receptors all stem from a woman younger than 30 with HIV. Each CDR3 is given with its conserved first and last residue. A D gene is named only where the DNA matches it firmly. Only some rows state a clone size, as once, few, many or a class for expanded clones.

TRBV7-9	15	TRBD1	.	TRBJ2-4	TGTGCCAGCAGCCCGCCCGGGACAGGGGCGGACATTCAGTACTTC	CASSPPGTGADIQYF
TRBV15	15	TRBD2	.	TRBJ2-7	TGTGCCACCAGCAGAGAGTCGGGGGGGACCTACGAGCAGTACTTC	CATSRESGGTYEQYF
TRBV4-3	17	.	.	TRBJ2-1	TGCGCCAGCAGCCAGGCCTCCGGGACGGTCTCCTACAATGAGCAGTTCTTC	CASSQASGTVSYNEQFF
TRBV7-2	14	.	.	TRBJ1-1	TGTGCCAGCACCAAAGAGGTGGCGAACACTGAAGCTTTCTTT	CASTKEVANTEAFF
TRBV19	20	.	.	TRBJ1-5	TGTGCCAGTAGTATAGGGGGACACTTAGGGATGGGAATTGCTATACAGCCCCAGCATTTT	CASSIGGHLGMGIAIQPQHF
TRBV15	15	.	.	TRBJ2-5	TGTGCCACCAGCAGAGCCGGGAGTATGCGAGAGACCCAGTACTTC	CATSRAGSMRETQYF
TRBV14	13	.	.	TRBJ1-5	TGTGCCAGCAGCCAAGAATTAGGTCAGCCCCAGCATTTT	CASSQELGQPQHF
TRBV5-1	14	TRBD1	.	TRBJ2-5	TGCGCCAGCAGCGGGACAGGGGGTGCCGAGACCCAGTACTTC	CASSGTGGAETQYF
TRBV7-2	17	TRBD2	.	TRBJ2-7	TGTGCCAGCAGCTTAGCCTCCGGACTAGCGGGCCCCTACGAGCAGTACTTC	CASSLASGLAGPYEQYF
TRBV27	15	TRBD2	few	TRBJ2-7	TGTGCCAGCAGTCCGACGACTAGCGGGAGCTACGAGCAGTACTTC	CASSPTTSGSYEQYF
TRBV14	17	.	.	TRBJ2-5	TGTGCCAGCAGCCAAGGCCCGGCACCCCTCGTTCGGGAGACCCAGTACTTC	CASSQGPAPLVRETQYF
TRBV7-2	15	.	once	TRBJ1-5	TGTGCCAGCAGCTTACGGGGCGCTAGCAATCAGCCCCAGCATTTT	CASSLRGASNQPQHF
TRBV4-3	17	.	.	TRBJ1-4	TGCGCCAGCAGCCAAGACCCGCCGGACGCACCGAATGAAAAACTGTTTTTT	CASSQDPPDAPNEKLFF
TRBV4-3	14	.	.	TRBJ1-1	TGCGCCAGCAGCCCCACGGGGCGCAACACTGAAGCTTTCTTT	CASSPTGRNTEAFF
TRBV7-9	16	TRBD2	.	TRBJ2-1	TGTGCCAGCAGGATGGCCGGGACTAGGAAACATGATGAGCAGTTCTTC	CASRMAGTRKHDEQFF
TRBV29-1	14	TRBD1	.	TRBJ2-7	TGCAGCGTTGAATCCACAGGGGGCTCCTACGAGCAGTACTTC	CSVESTGGSYEQYF
TRBV11-1	14	TRBD1	.	TRBJ1-6	TGTGCCAGCAGCTTAAAGACAGGGAATTCACCCCTCCACTTT	CASSLKTGNSPLHF
TRBV7-2	15	.	.	TRBJ1-2	TGTGCCAGCAGCTTCATTTCAGGAGGGGACTATGGCTACACCTTC	CASSFISGGDYGYTF
TRBV5-1	13	TRBD2	.	TRBJ2-3	TGCGCCAGCCTGGGGGAGGGCAAAGATACGCAGTATTTT	CASLGEGKDTQYF
TRBV4-3	16	TRBD2	.	TRBJ2-7	TGCGCCAGCAGCCAAGATGTTAGCGGGAGGGACTACGAGCAGTACTTC	CASSQDVSGRDYEQYF
TRBV7-9	11	.	.	TRBJ2-7	TGTGCCAGCAGCCCATTGGGCGAGCAGTACTTC	CASSPLGEQYF
TRBV5-6	15	.	.	TRBJ2-7	TGTGCCAGCAGCTTGGAGGGCCAGCCTCGGTACGAGCAGTACTTC	CASSLEGQPRYEQYF
TRBV27	16	TRBD2	.	TRBJ2-2	TGTGCCAGCAGTTTACGGTCTAGCGGAAACACCGGGGAGCTGTTTTTT	CASSLRSSGNTGELFF
TRBV6-6	13	TRBD1	.	TRBJ1-2	TGTGCCAGCAGTTACCTGGACAGGGGTGGCTACACCTTC	CASSYLDRGGYTF
TRBV19	16	.	.	TRBJ1-5	TGTGCCAGTAGTTTTCCGACGGATTATAGCAATCAGCCCCAGCATTTT	CASSFPTDYSNQPQHF
TRBV12-5	13	.	.	TRBJ2-2	TGTGCTAGTGGTTTGGTAAACACCGGGGAGCTGTTTTTT	CASGLVNTGELFF
TRBV10-3	14	TRBD1	.	TRBJ2-1	TGTGCCATCAGTCGACAGGGGTCCTACAATGAGCAGTTCTTC	CAISRQGSYNEQFF
TRBV10-3	14	.	.	TRBJ1-1	TGTGCCATCAGTGATATGGACAGAAGGACTGAAGCTTTCTTT	CAISDMDRRTEAFF
TRBV5-6	15	TRBD1	.	TRBJ2-7	TGTGCCAGCAGCGCCGGGACAGAGAAATCCTACGAGCAGTACTTC	CASSAGTEKSYEQYF
TRBV10-3	18	TRBD2	.	TRBJ2-2	TGTGCCATCAGTGAGGGGACTAGCGGGGTGGTGAATACCGGGGAGCTGTTTTTT	CAISEGTSGVVNTGELFF
TRBV25-1	17	TRBD1	.	TRBJ2-5	TGTGCCAGCAGTGAGTACCGACAGGGTGTGTACCTTGAGACCCAGTACTTC	CASSEYRQGVYLETQYF
TRBV6-6	16	TRBD2	.	TRBJ2-7	TGTGCCAGCAGTTCTTGGGCGGGGACTAGCGTCTACGAGCAGTACTTC	CASSSWAGTSVYEQYF
TRBV27	14	.	.	TRBJ2-1	TGTGCCAGCAGTTTTGGCGGGGCCTACAATGAGCAGTTCTTC	CASSFGGAYNEQFF
TRBV19	16	TRBD1	.	TRBJ1-1	TGTGCCAGTAGTCCAAATACCGGGACAGGGAGCACTGAAGCTTTCTTT	CASSPNTGTGSTEAFF
TRBV9	14	.	.	TRBJ2-7	TGTGCCAGCAGCGTAGGACAGGCCCTTTACGAGCAGTACTTC	CASSVGQALYEQYF
TRBV9	14	.	few	TRBJ1-1	TGTGCCAGCACCGCTTCACCCGGAAACACTGAAGCTTTCTTT	CASTASPGNTEAFF
TRBV5-4	14	.	.	TRBJ2-7	TGTGCCAGCAGCTTGGGCCAGGGATCCTACGAGCAGTACTTC	CASSLGQGSYEQYF
TRBV7-9	17	TRBD1	.	TRBJ1-1	TGTGCCAGCTTCGACAGGGAACGGCAACTAACGAACACTGAAGCTTTCTTT	CASFDRERQLTNTEAFF
TRBV7-9	13	.	.	TRBJ2-1	TGTGCCAGCAGCCAGGGACACGGCGATGAGCAGTTCTTC	CASSQGHGDEQFF
TRBV27	14	.	.	TRBJ2-3	TGTGCCAGCAGTGGAACAGGGATAACAGATACGCAGTATTTT	CASSGTGITDTQYF
TRBV7-2	15	TRBD2	.	TRBJ2-1	TGTGCCAGCAGCAACCCGGGACTAGCAGTTGGGGAGCAGTTCTTC	CASSNPGLAVGEQFF
TRBV4-2	16	.	.	TRBJ1-3	TGTGCCAGCAGCCAAGATGGGGCAGGCACTGGAAACACCATATATTTT	CASSQDGAGTGNTIYF
TRBV10-3	17	.	.	TRBJ2-7	TGTGCCATCAGTGAGTCGACTCGCGGCAGGGGAGGCTACGAGCAGTACTTC	CAISESTRGRGGYEQYF
TRBV10-2	14	.	.	TRBJ1-2	TGCGCCAGCAGTGTGGGGGGAGAGGGCTATGGCTACACCTTC	CASSVGGEGYGYTF
TRBV6-1	14	TRBD1	.	TRBJ2-7	TGTGCCAGCAGTGTAAGGACAGGCCGCTACGAGCAGTACTTC	CASSVRTGRYEQYF
TRBV28	13	.	.	TRBJ2-4	TGTGCCAGCAGTTTCAATCAGGGTAACATTCAGTACTTC	CASSFNQGNIQYF
TRBV6-5	14	.	.	TRBJ2-7	TGTGCCAGCAGTTACTCGAGGATAACCTACGAGCAGTACTTC	CASSYSRITYEQYF
TRBV7-9	13	.	once	TRBJ2-7	TGTGCCTGTCATAGGGGGTCGGGGCCCGAGCAGTACTTC	CACHRGSGPEQYF
TRBV14	11	.	.	TRBJ2-3	TGTGCCAGCAGCCAGACAGCCCCGCAGTATTTT	CASSQTAPQYF